These 8 T cell receptor beta chains came from one sample sequenced in a study of shared clonotypes between healthy human individuals (dated by TCRdb to between 2020 and 2021). Library preparation was by the immunoSEQ multiplex PCR assay. TCRdb took over this immuneACCESS table, retaining in-frame rearrangements with V and J assigned. Such tables are incomplete; in checked studies, under half of the missing clones stem from an unresolved V gene, and the remainder is unexplained. In all, the sample holds about half a million clones, and approximately 81% of those were seen once. The leading ten clones occupy 10% to 15% of the sample. The sample was PBMCs. The receptors here all came from a woman in her thirties or forties in good health. Some clones in this sample may be carry-over from other donors' samples.

The CDR3 sequence is CASSLSERGHQPQHF. In DNA, the CDR3 is TGTGCCAGCAGCTTATCCGAGAGGGGACATCAGCCCCAGCATTTT. The chain combines TRBV7-9 with TRBJ1-5, with D perhaps TRBD1 (5 bases). The germline V gene has CDR1 SEHNR and CDR2 FQNEAQ (reference sequence). The CDR3 is 15 amino acids. V dropped 2 bases and J dropped 5 bases, with 13 bases sitting between them. Complete variable domain (other parts from reference TRBV7-9 and TRBJ1-5): DTGVSQNPRHKITKRGQNVTFRCDPISEHNRLYWYRQTLGQGPEFLTYFQNEAQLEKSRLLSDRFSAERPKGSFSTLEIQRTEQGDSAMYLCASSLSERGHQPQHFGDGTRLSIL.

A note on this clone: A far larger clone is a single base away, which makes a read error likely. This sample also contains other DNA sequences that code for the same CDR3. The CDR3 reads CASSPRTGVPETQYF. Here the CDR3 DNA reads TGTGCCAGTAGTCCGCGTACAGGGGTCCCAGAGACCCAGTACTTC. This chain connects TRBV19 to TRBJ2-5; the match to TRBD1 covers 7 bases. V lost 5 bases to trimming and J lost 4 bases; unmatched junction nucleotides: 10. Per the germline V gene, CDR1 is LNHDA and CDR2 is SQIVND (reference sequence). The CDR3 has 15 residues.

As regards this clone: A far larger clone is one base from this, pointing to a likely read error. This sample includes further DNA sequences coding for the same CDR3. The chain uses TRBV5-1 and TRBJ1-4, with 7 nucleotides matching TRBD1. The CDR3 loop spans 14 amino acids. CDR1 SGHRS and CDR2 YFSETQ come from the germline V gene. The V segment lost 4 bases and the J segment 8 bases; nucleotides outside the gene matches: 8. For the CDR3, the DNA is TGCGCCAGCAGCGCTGACAGGGAGGGGGAAAAACTGTTTTTT. It translates to CASSADREGEKLFF.

The chain links TRBV9 to TRBJ2-5; tentative D call: TRBD1 (8 bases). The CDR3 length is 14 residues. V dropped 4 bases and J dropped 1 base, with 11 bases sitting between them. The germline V gene has CDR1 SGDLS and CDR2 YYNGEE. CDR3 loop: CASSTGGVQETQYF. DNA of the CDR3: TGTGCCAGCAGCACAGGGGGGGTCCAAGAGACCCAGTACTTC. Filled out from reference TRBV9 and TRBJ2-5, the complete variable domain reads DSGVTQTPKHLITATGQRVTLRCSPRSGDLSVYWYQQSLDQGLQFLIQYYNGEERAKGNILERFSAQQFPDLHSELNLSSLELGDSALYFCASSTGGVQETQYFGPGTRLLVL.

This clone has just one count. The genes are TRBV19 and TRBJ1-1; D is unclear. CDR3 length equals 13 residues. Germline CDR1 LNHDA, CDR2 SQIVND (reference sequence). V lost 4 bases to trimming and J lost 0 bases, with 6 bases between them. CDR3 region: CASSNTLNTEAFF. Here the CDR3 DNA reads TGTGCCAGTAGTAACACCTTGAACACTGAAGCTTTCTTT. Full variable domain (missing parts from reference TRBV19 and TRBJ1-1): DGGITQSPKYLFRKEGQNVTLSCEQNLNHDAMYWYRQDPGQGLRLIYYSQIVNDFQKGDIAEGYSVSREKKESFPLTVTSAQKNPTAFYLCASSNTLNTEAFFGQGTRLTVV.

This clone has a single count. V gene TRBV30 combines with J gene TRBJ1-5; D is perhaps TRBD1 (5 bases). CDR3 length equals 14 residues. Germline-derived CDR1 and CDR2 are GTSNPN and SVGIG (reference sequence). The V gene lost 2 bases and the J gene lost 3 bases, with 11 bases spanning the gap. The DNA for the CDR3 is TGTGCCTGGAGTCCCAGGGACCTCAATCAGCCCCAGCATTTT. Translated: CAWSPRDLNQPQHF.

The chain carries TRBV21-1 and TRBJ1-5. TRBV21-1 is recorded as a pseudogene. There are 14 residues in the CDR3. CDR3 loop: CASSKTGPSQPQHF. In DNA, the CDR3 is TGTGCCAGCAGCAAAACCGGCCCAAGTCAGCCCCAGCATTTT.

V gene TRBV30 combines with J gene TRBJ1-2, with 7 bases fitting TRBD1. The CDR3 totals 13 residues. With V trimmed by 7 bases and J by 2 bases, 7 bases remained unmatched. CDR1 and CDR2 from the germline V gene are GTSNPN and SVGIG (reference sequence). CDR3 residues: CASQGSRNYGYTF. The CDR3 nucleotides read TGTGCCTCACAGGGGTCAAGGAACTATGGCTACACCTTC.